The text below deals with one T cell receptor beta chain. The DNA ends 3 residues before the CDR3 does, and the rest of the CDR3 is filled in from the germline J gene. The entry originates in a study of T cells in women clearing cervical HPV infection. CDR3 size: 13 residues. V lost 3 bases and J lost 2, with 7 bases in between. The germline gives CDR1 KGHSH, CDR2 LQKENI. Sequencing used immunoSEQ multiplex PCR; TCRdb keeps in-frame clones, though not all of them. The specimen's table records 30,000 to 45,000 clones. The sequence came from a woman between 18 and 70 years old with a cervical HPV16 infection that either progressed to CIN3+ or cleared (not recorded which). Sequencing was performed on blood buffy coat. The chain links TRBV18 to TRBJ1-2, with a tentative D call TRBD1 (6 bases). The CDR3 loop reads CASSPDRNYGYTF. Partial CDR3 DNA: TGTGCCAGCTCACCGGACAGAAACTATGGC.